This is a list of T cell receptor beta chains from one sample in a study of blood T cell repertoires in COVID-19. Assay used: immunoSEQ multiplex PCR; TCRdb lists only in-frame clones, some missing. The sample lists approximately 500,000 clones, roughly 89% occurring once. Material: peripheral blood. Receptors originate from a woman aged 50 to 60 with COVID-19, enrolled during active disease. The conserved cysteine and the conserved F or W are not part of the CDR3 here.

ARSPGNYGYT TRBJ1-2 TRBV30
ASSLWADSYEQY TRBJ2-7 TRBV7-8
AWTADRGPYNEQF TRBJ2-1 TRBV30
ASSKPGASGEQY TRBJ2-7 TRBV19
ASSQEGWHSGNTIY TRBJ1-3 TRBV3-1/TRBV3-2
ASSLVTGGNSPLH TRBJ1-6 TRBV11-2
ASSLASGEILGGYT TRBJ1-2 TRBV7-2
AWSAGKVRGEKLF TRBJ1-4 TRBV30
ASSIDGEEIYGYT TRBJ1-2 TRBV19
AASSWRIPPTNTEAF TRBJ1-1 TRBV7-2
ASMGLDHEQY TRBJ2-7 TRBV6-5
ASSSMGQGGETQY TRBJ2-5 TRBV5-1
ASSRDRGINYGYT TRBJ1-2 TRBV7-2
ASSRTLNTEAF TRBJ1-1 TRBV3-1/TRBV3-2
ASSLVAGGSTDTQY TRBJ2-3 TRBV11-2
ASSLEVAGEKLF TRBJ1-4 TRBV5-1
ASTALAGGTGELF TRBJ2-2 TRBV10-2
ASSIAEGGHGYT TRBJ1-2 TRBV19
ATSDRANEKLF TRBJ1-4 TRBV15
AISENSGNTIY TRBJ1-3 TRBV10-3
ASSPRATSGDRFYNEQF TRBJ2-1 TRBV11-2
ASSQGDSSSGNTIY TRBJ1-3 TRBV3-1/TRBV3-2
ASSLDGVDTGELF TRBJ2-2 TRBV5-1
ASSTTSGEDYNEQF TRBJ2-1 TRBV18
ASSGGIWNTGELF TRBJ2-2 TRBV6-2/TRBV6-3
ASSEGPDRYYGYT TRBJ1-2 TRBV9
ASSGTEQF TRBJ2-1 TRBV11-2
ASTPRAGSNQPQH TRBJ1-5 TRBV27
ASSSRARSSY TRBJ2-3 TRBV11-2
ASSPEFERNTQY TRBJ2-3 TRBV18
ASSQRGGRSSYEQY TRBJ2-7 TRBV14
ASSTGQHNEKLF TRBJ1-4 TRBV5-8
ASSAGRGDEKLF TRBJ1-4 TRBV28
ASSLGLAVEQY TRBJ2-7 TRBV11-2
ASSLVGGANEKLF TRBJ1-4 TRBV7-6
AGRQGASGYT TRBJ1-2 TRBV2
ASSEGQGANYGYT TRBJ1-2 TRBV25-1
ASSIVSPPGANVLT TRBJ2-6 TRBV19
ASTWTGSYGYT TRBJ1-2 TRBV5-4
ATSDPTGGTDTQY TRBJ2-3 TRBV24-1
ASSFMVTGRDTQY TRBJ2-3 TRBV11-1
ASSPSGTDANSPLH TRBJ1-6 TRBV27
ASSQDPVSGNTIY TRBJ1-3 TRBV4-2